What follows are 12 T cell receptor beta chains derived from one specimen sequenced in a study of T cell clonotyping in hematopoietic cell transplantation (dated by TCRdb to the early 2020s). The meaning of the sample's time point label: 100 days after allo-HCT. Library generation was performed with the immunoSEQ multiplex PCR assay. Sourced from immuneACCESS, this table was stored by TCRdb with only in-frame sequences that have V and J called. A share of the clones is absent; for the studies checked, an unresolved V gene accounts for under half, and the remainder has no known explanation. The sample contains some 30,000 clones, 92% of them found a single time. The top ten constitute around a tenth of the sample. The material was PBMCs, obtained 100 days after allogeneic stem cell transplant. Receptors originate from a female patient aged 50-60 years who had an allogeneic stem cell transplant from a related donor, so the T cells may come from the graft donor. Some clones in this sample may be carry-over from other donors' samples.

The CDR3 region is CASSIPSLGLDEQFF. The DNA for the CDR3 is TGTGCCAGTAGTATCCCCAGTCTTGGTCTGGATGAGCAGTTCTTC. The chain is built from TRBV19 and TRBJ2-1, with no clear D. The CDR3 has 15 residues. The V end was cut by 3 bases, the J end by 8 bases, with 17 bases between. CDR1 is LNHDA and CDR2 is SQIVND in the germline V gene (reference sequence).

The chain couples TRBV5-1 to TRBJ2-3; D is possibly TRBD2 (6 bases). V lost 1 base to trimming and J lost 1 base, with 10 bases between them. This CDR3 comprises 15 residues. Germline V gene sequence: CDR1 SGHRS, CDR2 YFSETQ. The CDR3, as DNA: TGCGCCAGCAGCTTGATCAGCGGGCGCACAGATACGCAGTATTTT. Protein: CASSLISGRTDTQYF.

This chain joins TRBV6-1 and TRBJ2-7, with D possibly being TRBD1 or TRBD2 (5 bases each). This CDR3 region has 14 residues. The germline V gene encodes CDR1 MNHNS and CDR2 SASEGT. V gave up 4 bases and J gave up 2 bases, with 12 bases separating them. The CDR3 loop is CASSAGTATYEQYF. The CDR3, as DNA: TGTGCCAGCAGTGCCGGGACGGCGACCTACGAGCAGTACTTC.

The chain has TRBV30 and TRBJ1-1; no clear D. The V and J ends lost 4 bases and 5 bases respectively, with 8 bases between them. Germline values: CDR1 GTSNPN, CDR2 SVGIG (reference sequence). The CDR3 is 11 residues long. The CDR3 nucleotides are TGTGCCTGGACCGAGGTAACTGAAGCTTTCTTT. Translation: CAWTEVTEAFF.

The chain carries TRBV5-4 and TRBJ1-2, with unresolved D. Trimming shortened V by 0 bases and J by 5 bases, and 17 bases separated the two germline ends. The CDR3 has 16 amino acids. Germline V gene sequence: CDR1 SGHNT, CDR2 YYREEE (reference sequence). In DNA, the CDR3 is TGTGCCAGCAGCTTGGGCATGGGCAGTTCCGGGTATGGCTACACCTTC. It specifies CASSLGMGSSGYGYTF.

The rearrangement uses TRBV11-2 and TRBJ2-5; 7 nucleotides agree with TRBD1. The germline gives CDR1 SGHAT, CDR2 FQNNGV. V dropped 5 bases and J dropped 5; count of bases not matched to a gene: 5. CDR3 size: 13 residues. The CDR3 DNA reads TGTGCCAGCAGCCAGGGGGTAGGGGAGACCCAGTACTTC. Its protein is CASSQGVGETQYF.

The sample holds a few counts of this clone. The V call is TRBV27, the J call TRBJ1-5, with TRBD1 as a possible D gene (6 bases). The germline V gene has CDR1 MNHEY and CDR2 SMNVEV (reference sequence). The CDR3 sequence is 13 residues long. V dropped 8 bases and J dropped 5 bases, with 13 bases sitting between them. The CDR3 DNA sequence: TGTGCCAGCCAGCAGAACAGGGATCAGCCCCAGCATTTT. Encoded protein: CASQQNRDQPQHF.

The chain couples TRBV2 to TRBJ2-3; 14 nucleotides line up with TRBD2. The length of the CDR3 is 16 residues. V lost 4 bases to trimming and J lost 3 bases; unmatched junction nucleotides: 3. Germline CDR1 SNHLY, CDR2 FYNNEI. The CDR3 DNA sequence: TGTGCCAGCAGTGGGGGACTAGCGGGGGAGACAGATACGCAGTATTTT. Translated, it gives CASSGGLAGETDTQYF.

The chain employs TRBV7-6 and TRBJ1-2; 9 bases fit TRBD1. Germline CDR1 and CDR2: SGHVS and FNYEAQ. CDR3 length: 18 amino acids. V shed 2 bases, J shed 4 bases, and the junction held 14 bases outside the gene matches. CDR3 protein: CASSLSRGTGTGVYGYTF. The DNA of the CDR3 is TGTGCCAGCAGCTTAAGCCGTGGGACAGGGACGGGCGTCTATGGCTACACCTTC. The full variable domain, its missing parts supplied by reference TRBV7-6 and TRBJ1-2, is GAGVSQSPRYKVTKRGQDVALRCDPISGHVSLYWYRQALGQGPEFLTYFNYEAQQDKSGLPNDRFSAERPEGSISTLTIQRTEQRDSAMYRCASSLSRGTGTGVYGYTFGSGTRLTVV.

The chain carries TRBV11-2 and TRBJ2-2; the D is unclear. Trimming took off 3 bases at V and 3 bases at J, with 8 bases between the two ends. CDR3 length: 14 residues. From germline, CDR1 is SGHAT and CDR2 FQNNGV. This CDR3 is CASSFLQHTGELFF. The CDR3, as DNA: TGTGCCAGCAGCTTCTTACAGCACACCGGGGAGCTGTTTTTT.

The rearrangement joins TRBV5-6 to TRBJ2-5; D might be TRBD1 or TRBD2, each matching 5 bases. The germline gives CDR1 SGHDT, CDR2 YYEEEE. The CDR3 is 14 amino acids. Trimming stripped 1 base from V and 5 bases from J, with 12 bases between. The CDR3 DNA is TGTGCCAGCAGCTTGTTTTCGGGGCGGGAGACCCAGTACTTC. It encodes CASSLFSGRETQYF.

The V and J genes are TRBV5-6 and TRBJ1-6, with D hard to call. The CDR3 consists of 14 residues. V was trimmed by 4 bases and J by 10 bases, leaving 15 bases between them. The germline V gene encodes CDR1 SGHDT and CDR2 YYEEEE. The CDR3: CASSRPGVGSPLHF. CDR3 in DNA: TGTGCCAGCAGCAGGCCGGGTGTAGGATCACCCCTCCACTTT.